These T cell receptor beta chains were read from a single sample in a study of a mutant IDH1 vaccine in newly diagnosed glioma. No antigens are known for them. Clones were read by immunoSEQ multiplex PCR, and TCRdb kept only the in-frame ones, dropping some. The data contain fewer than 55,000 clones, approximately 64% of them singletons. The specimen was peripheral blood mononuclear cells (PBMCs), collected from a glioma patient whose treatment included an IDH1 peptide vaccine. These receptors came from a man in his forties with glioma. Some clones in this sample may be carry-over from other donors' samples. CDR3s include the opening cysteine and the closing phenylalanine or tryptophan. The order of the fields is clone size, J gene, CDR3 length, D gene, V gene, CDR3 DNA, CDR3 protein. The D gene is left open where the match is weak. Size values are once, few and many counts, or a class for expanded clones, and some rows have none.

- | TRBJ2-5 | 13 | - | TRBV7-8 | TGTGCCAGCGTAGCGCGTACGCAAGAGACCCAGTACTTC | CASVARTQETQYF
- | TRBJ2-5 | 15 | TRBD1 | TRBV2 | TGTGCCAGTACCCCTCGGACAGGGGGCGTAGAGACCCAGTACTTC | CASTPRTGGVETQYF
- | TRBJ1-1 | 14 | TRBD1 | TRBV9 | TGTGCCAGCAAAGGACAGGGGGCGAACACTGAAGCTTTCTTT | CASKGQGANTEAFF
- | TRBJ2-3 | 19 | TRBD2 | TRBV2 | TGTGCCAGCAGTGAAGCGCGGTTTAGCGGGGGAACCTCGTCTGATACGCAGTATTTT | CASSEARFSGGTSSDTQYF
- | TRBJ1-1 | 12 | - | TRBV7-9 | TGTGCCAGCAGCTACGGGGGGCCTGAAGCTTTCTTT | CASSYGGPEAFF
few | TRBJ2-2 | 13 | - | TRBV6-5 | TGTGCCAGCAGTTACTCAAACACCGGGGAGCTGTTTTTT | CASSYSNTGELFF
few | TRBJ1-3 | 13 | - | TRBV7-2 | TGTGCCAGCAGCAGGGACCCTCGGGGCACCATATATTTT | CASSRDPRGTIYF
- | TRBJ2-7 | 13 | - | TRBV19 | TGTGCCAGTTCGCCCACATCCTCCTACGAGCAGCACTTC | CASSPTSSYEQHF
- | TRBJ2-7 | 15 | - | TRBV6-5 | TGTGCCAGCAGTTACGACCCGTTTAAGTCCTACGAGCAGTACTTC | CASSYDPFKSYEQYF
few | TRBJ2-7 | 15 | TRBD1 | TRBV19 | TGTGCCAGTAGTGAACAGGGGGCCAGCTCCTACGAGCAGTACTTC | CASSEQGASSYEQYF
- | TRBJ2-7 | 15 | TRBD1 | TRBV5-4 | TGTGCCAGCAGCCGACAGGGGGCTTTGGCCTACGAGCAGTACTTC | CASSRQGALAYEQYF
few | TRBJ1-5 | 13 | - | TRBV30 | TGTGCCTGGAGTGTAAGCGGGAACCAGCCCCAGCATTTT | CAWSVSGNQPQHF